Below are 30 T cell receptor beta chains sequenced from a single sample in a study of graft-versus-host responses after intestinal transplantation. For these TCRs, the target antigens are not known. TCRdb's copy holds only in-frame clones and misses some; the assay was immunoSEQ multiplex PCR. The table includes more than 90,000 clones, 93% detected once. Sequences were derived from unstimulated CD8+ T cells sorted from spleen or lymph node cells, sampled before transplant. Every receptor here comes from a human donor who was the organ donor for an intestinal transplant.

The CDR3 spells CATSRDLGTSYEQYF. The CDR3 DNA follows: TGTGCCACCAGCAGAGATCTAGGCACCTCCTACGAGCAGTACTTC. The chain has TRBV15 and TRBJ2-7; no definite D call. This CDR3 is 15 amino acids long. V was cut by 0 bases and J by 0 bases, with 9 bases left in between. CDR1 and CDR2 from the germline V gene are LNHNV and YYDKDF (reference sequence). The variable domain in full, completed from reference TRBV15 and TRBJ2-7, reads DAMVIQNPRYQVTQFGKPVTLSCSQTLNHNVMYWYQQKSSQAPKLLFHYYDKDFNNEADTPDNFQSRRPNTSFCFLDIRSPGLGDTAMYLCATSRDLGTSYEQYFGPGTRLTVT.

The chain links TRBV10-3 to TRBJ1-1, with 9 bases lining up with TRBD1. Germline V gene data show CDR1 as ENHRY and CDR2 as SYGVKD. The CDR3 consists of 13 residues. V dropped 7 bases and J dropped 4; count of bases not matched to a gene: 4. The CDR3 here is CAINRDRATEAFF. CDR3 DNA sequence: TGTGCCATCAACCGGGACAGGGCCACTGAAGCTTTCTTT.

The DNA for the CDR3 is TGTGCCAGCAGCGACCCTCGGGAGGCGCTAGCAAATGGTTACGAGCAGTACTTC. Residues: CASSDPREALANGYEQYF. The chain carries TRBV2 and TRBJ2-7; 7 bases match TRBD2. Losses at the gene ends were 6 bases for V and 4 bases for J; bases not matched to a gene: 21. The CDR3 consists of 18 residues. Germline V lookup: CDR1 SNHLY, CDR2 FYNNEI.

V gene TRBV14 combines with J gene TRBJ1-6; D possibly corresponds to TRBD1 (5 bases). Between the trimmed V and J ends, which lost 1 base and 4 bases, there was a span of 17 bases. CDR1 SGHDN and CDR2 FVKESK come from the germline V gene. This CDR3 spans 18 amino acids. CDR3 residues: CASSQVGVAWGYNSPLHF. The CDR3 DNA reads as TGTGCCAGCAGCCAAGTTGGAGTAGCCTGGGGGTATAATTCACCCCTCCACTTT. Combining the CDR3 with reference TRBV14 and TRBJ1-6 gives the whole variable domain EAGVTQFPSHSVIEKGQTVTLRCDPISGHDNLYWYRRVMGKEIKFLLHFVKESKQDESGMPNNRFLAERTGGTYSTLKVQPAELEDSGVYFCASSQVGVAWGYNSPLHFGNGTRLTVT.

The chain is built from TRBV18 and TRBJ2-1; 10 bases agree with TRBD2. In germline, CDR1 is KGHSH, CDR2 LQKENI. This CDR3 has 16 amino acids. Germline trimming cut 3 bases from V and 1 base from J; bases unmatched to any gene: 3. CDR3 nucleotide sequence: TGTGCCAGCTCACCTTTTAGCGGGGGGTCCTACAATGAGCAGTTCTTC. Translation: CASSPFSGGSYNEQFF.

The chain is built from TRBV5-1 and TRBJ2-3; D unresolved. Germline V gene lookup returns CDR1 SGHRS and CDR2 YFSETQ. This CDR3 spans 15 amino acids. The V gene lost 0 bases and the J gene lost 6 bases, with 14 bases spanning the gap. In DNA form, the CDR3 reads TGCGCCAGCAGCTTGGCCGGCAGGACCGTGGATACGCAGTATTTT. It encodes CASSLAGRTVDTQYF.

This chain connects TRBV18 to TRBJ2-4; D might be TRBD2 (7 bases). Between the trimmed V and J ends, which lost 2 bases and 3 bases, there was a span of 23 bases. There are 19 residues in the CDR3. CDR1 and CDR2 (germline): KGHSH, LQKENI. In DNA form, the CDR3 reads TGTGCCAGCTCACCATCCCCATGGCGGGGGCGATGGGGCAAAAACATTCAGTACTTC. It yields the protein CASSPSPWRGRWGKNIQYF.

This chain uses TRBV4-1 with TRBJ2-7; TRBD2 matches 9 bases. This CDR3 comprises 15 residues. V was pared by 0 bases and J by 3 bases, with 3 bases of the junction left unmatched. Germline values: CDR1 MGHRA, CDR2 YSYEKL. The CDR3 here is CASSQEGAGGYEQYF. Here the CDR3 DNA reads TGCGCCAGCAGCCAAGAAGGAGCGGGAGGCTACGAGCAGTACTTC.

Note on this clone: This same CDR3 is encoded by further DNA sequences in the sample. The V gene is TRBV19, the J gene TRBJ2-7; 10 nucleotides agree with TRBD1. CDR3 length equals 15 residues. V shed 5 bases, J shed 0 bases, and the junction held 4 bases outside the gene matches. CDR1 is LNHDA and CDR2 is SQIVND in the germline V gene (reference sequence). Written as DNA, the CDR3 is TGTGCCAGTAGTCCTGGACAGGGGGGCTCCTACGAGCAGTACTTC. Amino acid sequence: CASSPGQGGSYEQYF. The whole variable domain, filled in from reference TRBV19 and TRBJ2-7, reads DGGITQSPKYLFRKEGQNVTLSCEQNLNHDAMYWYRQDPGQGLRLIYYSQIVNDFQKGDIAEGYSVSREKKESFPLTVTSAQKNPTAFYLCASSPGQGGSYEQYFGPGTRLTVT.

This chain joins TRBV7-8 and TRBJ1-4; perhaps TRBD1 as D (5 bases). V was clipped by 5 bases and J by 5 bases, with 18 bases between them. This CDR3 comprises 16 residues. Germline V gives CDR1 SGHVS, CDR2 FQNEAQ. The CDR3 here is CASSRWGGVLNEKLFF. The DNA of the CDR3 is TGTGCCAGCAGCCGGTGGGGGGGGGTTTTGAATGAAAAACTGTTTTTT.

The chain carries TRBV4-1 and TRBJ2-7; D is ambiguous. The V and J ends lost 0 bases and 2 bases respectively, with 11 bases between them. This CDR3 is built from 15 residues. CDR1 is MGHRA, CDR2 YSYEKL, per germline. The CDR3 DNA reads as TGCGCCAGCAGCCAAGAACACCGTCCCCCCTACGAGCAGTACTTC. Residues: CASSQEHRPPYEQYF.

The chain couples TRBV11-2 to TRBJ2-3, with D hard to call. Germline V gene lookup returns CDR1 SGHAT and CDR2 FQNNGV. V was pared by 3 bases and J by 6 bases, with 10 bases between. This CDR3 is 13 amino acids long. The DNA of the CDR3 is TGTGCCAGCAGCTTCGGAAGTGGGGATACGCAGTATTTT. It yields the protein CASSFGSGDTQYF.

This clone was seen a few times. The rearrangement links TRBV19 to TRBJ1-3; tentatively, D is TRBD1 (6 bases). Germline loops: CDR1 LNHDA, CDR2 SQIVND (reference sequence). The CDR3 runs to 17 residues. Trimming took off 7 bases at V and 0 bases at J, with 19 bases between the two ends. CDR3 bases: TGTGCCAGTACCGTAAGGGGGACATTGATCTCTGGAAACACCATATATTTT. It specifies CASTVRGTLISGNTIYF.

The chain couples TRBV9 to TRBJ1-1, with TRBD1 as a possible D gene (6 bases). V lost 2 bases to trimming and J lost 4 bases, with 9 bases between them. CDR3 length equals 13 residues. Germline CDR1 and CDR2: SGDLS and YYNGEE. The CDR3 loop is CASSVEGGTEAFF. In nucleotides, the CDR3 is TGTGCCAGCAGCGTTGAAGGGGGCACTGAAGCTTTCTTT.

This chain links TRBV11-1 with TRBJ2-2, with D uncertain. V was pared by 1 base and J by 6 bases, with 6 bases between. The CDR3 loop spans 13 amino acids. Germline assignment: CDR1 SGHAT and CDR2 FQDESV (reference sequence). CDR3 loop: CASSLVRAGELFF. In DNA form, the CDR3 reads TGTGCCAGCAGCTTAGTACGGGCCGGGGAGCTGTTTTTT.

The rearrangement uses TRBV28 and TRBJ1-5; D perhaps matches TRBD1 (5 bases). Trimming removed 1 base at V and 5 bases at J, with 12 bases between. CDR1 is MDHEN, CDR2 SYDVKM, per germline. The CDR3 extends over 15 amino acids. The CDR3 is CASSLSAAGDQPQHF. The CDR3 nucleotides read TGTGCCAGCAGTTTATCAGCTGCGGGGGATCAGCCCCAGCATTTT.

For this clone: An end of the junction does not agree with germline; a read error may underlie this. The rearrangement links TRBV7-9 to TRBJ2-5, with 10 bases identical to TRBD2. Germline V gives CDR1 SEHNR, CDR2 FQNEAQ (reference sequence). This CDR3 has 14 amino acids. For the CDR3, the DNA is TGTGCCAGCAGTTTAGCGGGGGGAGAGGGGACCCAGTACTTC. It codes for CASSLAGGEGTQYF.

V and J are TRBV27 and TRBJ2-7; D may be TRBD1 (6 bases). Germline CDR1 reads MNHEY; CDR2 reads SMNVEV (reference sequence). This CDR3 is 16 amino acids long. V dropped 6 bases and J dropped 2 bases, with 20 bases sitting between them. The DNA of the CDR3 is TGTGCCAGCAGCCTAACCTGGGGGCGTCCGGCCTACGAGCAGTACTTC. Translation: CASSLTWGRPAYEQYF.

The gene calls are TRBV7-9 and TRBJ1-2, with a weak D call TRBD1 (5 bases). V was pared by 2 bases and J by 2 bases, with 15 bases between. This CDR3 comprises 16 residues. Germline lookup yields CDR1 SEHNR and CDR2 FQNEAQ (reference sequence). CDR3 protein: CASSLFLSPGNYGYTF. The CDR3 nucleotides are TGTGCCAGCAGCTTATTCCTCTCGCCAGGGAACTATGGCTACACCTTC.

The chain recombines TRBV7-9 with TRBJ1-3; unclear D gene. CDR3 length equals 15 residues. The V end was cut by 4 bases, the J end by 0 bases, with 10 bases between. Germline V lookup: CDR1 SEHNR, CDR2 FQNEAQ (reference sequence). The CDR3 is CASSSRKISGNTIYF. CDR3 nucleotides: TGTGCCAGCAGCTCACGGAAGATCTCTGGAAACACCATATATTTT. Full variable domain (outside the CDR3, taken from reference TRBV7-9 and TRBJ1-3): DTGVSQNPRHKITKRGQNVTFRCDPISEHNRLYWYRQTLGQGPEFLTYFQNEAQLEKSRLLSDRFSAERPKGSFSTLEIQRTEQGDSAMYLCASSSRKISGNTIYFGEGSWLTVV.

V gene TRBV7-9 combines with J gene TRBJ1-2; a weak D match, TRBD1 (5 bases). V lost 3 bases and J 3 bases, leaving 14 bases between the germline ends. Germline CDR1 SEHNR, CDR2 FQNEAQ (reference sequence). The CDR3 covers 15 residues. The CDR3 is CASSFYQGIDYGYTF. DNA for the CDR3: TGTGCCAGCAGCTTTTATCAGGGAATCGACTATGGCTACACCTTC.

The chain has TRBV27 and TRBJ1-2; D remains ambiguous. Germline values: CDR1 MNHEY, CDR2 SMNVEV (reference sequence). There are 13 residues in the CDR3. V lost 5 bases to trimming and J lost 2 bases, with 9 bases between them. The CDR3 sequence: CASSLTGNYGYTF. DNA for the CDR3: TGTGCCAGCAGTCTAACGGGCAACTATGGCTACACCTTC.

This clone has just one count. The chain recombines TRBV10-1 with TRBJ1-2, with 7 bases identical to TRBD1. With 6 bases clipped from V and 4 bases from J, the junction kept 5 bases outside the gene matches. The CDR3 runs to 13 residues. Germline V gene lookup returns CDR1 WNHNN and CDR2 SYGVQD (reference sequence). The CDR3 nucleotides read TGCGCCAGCAGAAAGACAGGGTCCTATGGCTACACCTTC. The encoded protein is CASRKTGSYGYTF.

The CDR3 loop is CASKAGAPDTQYF. Here the CDR3 DNA reads TGTGCCAGTAAGGCAGGGGCGCCGGATACGCAGTATTTT. The chain links TRBV19 to TRBJ2-3; tentative D call: TRBD1 (6 bases). CDR1 LNHDA and CDR2 SQIVND come from the germline V gene (reference sequence). CDR3 length equals 13 residues. Trimming left V 7 bases short and J 6 bases short, with 14 bases between. The full variable domain, rest sourced from reference TRBV19 and TRBJ2-3, is DGGITQSPKYLFRKEGQNVTLSCEQNLNHDAMYWYRQDPGQGLRLIYYSQIVNDFQKGDIAEGYSVSREKKESFPLTVTSAQKNPTAFYLCASKAGAPDTQYFGPGTRLTVL.

The genes are TRBV6-6 and TRBJ2-7, with 11 nucleotides matching TRBD2. Germline loops: CDR1 MNHNY, CDR2 SVGAGI (reference sequence). This CDR3 is 16 amino acids long. V trimming: 2 bases; J trimming: 3 bases; junction bases outside the gene matches: 6. This chain's CDR3 is CASSYRLAGRGYEQYF. DNA for the CDR3: TGTGCCAGCAGTTACCGACTAGCGGGAAGAGGCTACGAGCAGTACTTC.

The chain is built from TRBV7-3 and TRBJ2-6; possibly TRBD1 for D (5 bases). CDR1 and CDR2 (germline): SGHTA, FQGTGA. The CDR3 totals 17 residues. V lost 4 bases, J lost 1 base, and 14 bases lay in between. The CDR3 sequence is CASSSKAQGSGANVLTF. CDR3 in DNA: TGTGCCAGCAGCTCCAAAGCCCAGGGATCTGGGGCCAACGTCCTGACTTTC.

This chain links TRBV11-2 with TRBJ2-1, with D perhaps TRBD1 or TRBD2 (5 bases each). Germline CDR1 SGHAT, CDR2 FQNNGV. CDR3 length: 15 amino acids. Trimming stripped 3 bases from V and 8 bases from J, with 17 bases between. The CDR3 DNA is TGTGCCAGCAGCTTGGTCGCAGGGAGTATGCATGAGCAGTTCTTC. This gives the protein CASSLVAGSMHEQFF.

This chain uses TRBV2 with TRBJ2-2, with D possibly TRBD2 on 6 matching bases. V dropped 5 bases and J dropped 5 bases, with 9 bases sitting between them. CDR1 is SNHLY, CDR2 FYNNEI, per germline. This CDR3 comprises 13 residues. The chain's CDR3 is CASSYGGTGELFF. For the CDR3, the DNA is TGTGCCAGCAGTTACGGGGGAACCGGGGAGCTGTTTTTT.

The chain joins TRBV21-1 to TRBJ2-3; the table's D gene call, TRBD1, was not cross checked with the DNA. TRBV21-1 is assigned pseudogene status. This CDR3 is 16 amino acids long. CDR3 loop: CASSKDLQGGTDTQYF. The CDR3 DNA reads as TGTGCCAGCAGCAAAGATTTACAGGGGGGCACAGATACGCAGTATTTT.

The table lists this clone with a count of one. This chain links TRBV27 with TRBJ1-6; 9 positions agree with TRBD1. CDR3 length: 16 residues. Germline trimming cut 2 bases from V and 4 bases from J; bases unmatched to any gene: 3. Germline-derived CDR1 and CDR2 are MNHEY and SMNVEV (reference sequence). CDR3: CASSLTGQGYNSPLHF. Here the CDR3 DNA reads TGTGCCAGCAGTTTAACGGGACAGGGTTATAATTCACCCCTCCACTTT.